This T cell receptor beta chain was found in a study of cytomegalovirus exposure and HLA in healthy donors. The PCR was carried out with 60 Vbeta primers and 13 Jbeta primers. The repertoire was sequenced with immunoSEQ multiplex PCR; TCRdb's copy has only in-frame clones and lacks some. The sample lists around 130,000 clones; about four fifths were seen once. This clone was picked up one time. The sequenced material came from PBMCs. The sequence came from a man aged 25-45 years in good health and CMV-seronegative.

The CDR3 sequence is CASSTSGGNTEAFF. In DNA form, the CDR3 reads TGTGCCAGCTCAACGTCAGGAGGGAACACTGAAGCTTTCTTT. The chain employs TRBV18 and TRBJ1-1; no clear D. The CDR3 extends over 14 amino acids. Trimming removed 5 bases from V and 1 base from J, with 11 bases in between. Germline V gene lookup returns CDR1 KGHSH and CDR2 LQKENI. The full variable domain, rest sourced from reference TRBV18 and TRBJ1-1, is NAGVMQNPRHLVRRRGQEARLRCSPMKGHSHVYWYRQLPEEGLKFMVYLQKENIIDESGMPKERFSAEFPKEGPSILRIQQVVRGDSAAYFCASSTSGGNTEAFFGQGTRLTVV.